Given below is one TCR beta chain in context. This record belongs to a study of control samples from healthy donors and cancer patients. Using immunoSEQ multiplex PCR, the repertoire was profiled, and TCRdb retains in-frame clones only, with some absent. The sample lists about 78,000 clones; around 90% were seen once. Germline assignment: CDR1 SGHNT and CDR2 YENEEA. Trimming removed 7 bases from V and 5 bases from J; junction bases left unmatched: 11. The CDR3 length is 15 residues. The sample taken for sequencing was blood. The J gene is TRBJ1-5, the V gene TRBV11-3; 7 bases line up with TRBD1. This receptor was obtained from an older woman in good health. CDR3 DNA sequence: TGTGCCAGCACCGACGGAGGGGGCTTTTATCAGCCCCAGCATTTT. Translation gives CASTDGGGFYQPQHF.